The clone carrying this T cell receptor beta chain occurred a few times. Its matching antigen is unknown. The sample originates from a study of cytomegalovirus exposure and HLA in healthy donors. Germline assignment: CDR1 SEHNR and CDR2 FQNEAQ (reference sequence). V was cut by 3 bases and J by 0 bases, with 15 bases left in between. This CDR3 has 17 amino acids. Each of the donors was a healthy bone marrow donor. With 60 Vbeta and 13 Jbeta primers, the PCR was carried out. This table comes from immunoSEQ multiplex PCR, and its TCRdb copy is limited to in-frame clones, with some not included. The table lists 150,000 to 200,000 clones, roughly 78% of them singletons. General study results and limits: Segments of the TCR beta V type were, in most cases, productive about 87% or about 30% of the time in an earlier analysis.

The sequenced material came from PBMCs. This receptor was taken from a man aged 35 to 55 in good health and CMV-seropositive. The chain employs TRBV7-9 and TRBJ2-1, with a possible D match to TRBD1 (6 bases). The CDR3 spells CASSFPTRGSSYNEQFF. The CDR3 nucleotides read TGTGCCAGCAGCTTTCCGACGAGGGGGAGCTCCTACAATGAGCAGTTCTTC.